This entry describes one TCR beta chain. The data belong to a study of blood T cells in healthy people across ages. Combining a sample-barcoded 5' primer with a J-beta primer mix, a second PCR ran for about 6 to 11 cycles. Each CDR3 protein is one row after TCRdb ran MiXCR on the 5' RACE reads. The sample carries approximately 1.5 million distinct CDR3 sequences, about 35% recorded once. The V end lost 3 bases, the J end lost 1 base, and 12 bases lay between the germline ends. This CDR3 is 15 amino acids long. The germline gives CDR1 MNHNS, CDR2 SASEGT. Sequencing used blood. V is TRBV6-1 and J is TRBJ1-2, with D uncertain. This receptor was identified in a woman aged 25 to 39 in good health. CDR3 coding DNA: TGTGCCAGCAGTGATCTGGCCCGGGGTAACTATGGCTACACCTTC. Translating it yields CASSDLARGNYGYTF.